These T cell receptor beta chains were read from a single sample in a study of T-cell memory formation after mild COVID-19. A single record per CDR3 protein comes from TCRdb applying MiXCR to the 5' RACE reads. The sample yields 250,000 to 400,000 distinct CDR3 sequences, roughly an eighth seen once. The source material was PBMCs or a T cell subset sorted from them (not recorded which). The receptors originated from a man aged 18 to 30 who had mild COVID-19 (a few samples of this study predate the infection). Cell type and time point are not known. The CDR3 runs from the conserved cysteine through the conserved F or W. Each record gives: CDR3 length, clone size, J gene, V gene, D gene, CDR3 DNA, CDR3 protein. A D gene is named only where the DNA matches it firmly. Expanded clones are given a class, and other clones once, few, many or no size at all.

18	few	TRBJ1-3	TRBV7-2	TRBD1	TGTGCCAGCAGCTTAGAGGGACAGGGCCCATTCTCTGGAAACACCATATATTTT	CASSLEGQGPFSGNTIYF
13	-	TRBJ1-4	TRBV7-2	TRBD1	TGTGCCAGCAGCGCACAGGGGGCGGGAAAACTGTTTTTT	CASSAQGAGKLFF
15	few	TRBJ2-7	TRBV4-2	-	TGTGCCAGCAGCCAAGGGCAGGGGGGTATCTCCGAGCAGTACTTC	CASSQGQGGISEQYF
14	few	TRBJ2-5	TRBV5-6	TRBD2	TGTGCCAGCAGCCCGACTAGCGGGTTGGAGACCCAGTACTTC	CASSPTSGLETQYF
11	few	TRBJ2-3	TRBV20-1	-	TGCAGTGCTTCTCGGACCCATACGCAGTATTTT	CSASRTHTQYF
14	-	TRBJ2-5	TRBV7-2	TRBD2	TGTGCCAGCAGCCGCGTGGGGGGGAAAGAGACCCAGTACTTC	CASSRVGGKETQYF
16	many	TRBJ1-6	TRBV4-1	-	TGCGCCAGCAGCCGAGGGGAGAGCTCCTATAATTCACCCCTCCACTTT	CASSRGESSYNSPLHF
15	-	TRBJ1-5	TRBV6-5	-	TGTGCCAGCAAGCCCGTGAAGGGGGGCAATCAGCCCCAGCATTTT	CASKPVKGGNQPQHF
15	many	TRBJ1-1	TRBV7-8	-	TGTGCCAGCAGCCCGGACGGACTTCTGAACACTGAAGCTTTCTTT	CASSPDGLLNTEAFF
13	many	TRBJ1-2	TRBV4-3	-	TGCGCCAGCAGCCAAGATTTGTCAATGGGCTACACCTTC	CASSQDLSMGYTF
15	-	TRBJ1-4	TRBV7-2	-	TGTGCCAGCAGCTTAGGGCAGGGGCTTCGCGTAAAACTGTTTTTT	CASSLGQGLRVKLFF
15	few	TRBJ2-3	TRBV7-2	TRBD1	TGTGCCAGCAGCTTAACAGGGGGCCACACAGATACGCAGTATTTT	CASSLTGGHTDTQYF
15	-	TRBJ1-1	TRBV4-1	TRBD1	TGCGCCAGCAGCCACCCGGACAGGCTGAGCACTGAAGCTTTCTTT	CASSHPDRLSTEAFF
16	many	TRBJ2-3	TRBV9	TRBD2	TGTGCCAGCAGCCAAACTAGCGGGGGGGCAATAGATACGCAGTATTTT	CASSQTSGGAIDTQYF
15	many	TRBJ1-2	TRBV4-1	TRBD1	TGCGCCAGCACCCAACAGGGGGGGTATTTTGATGGCTACACCTTC	CASTQQGGYFDGYTF
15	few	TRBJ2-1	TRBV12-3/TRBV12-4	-	TGTGCCAGCAGTTCATGGGACCGTGCATCATCGGAGCAGTTCTTC	CASSSWDRASSEQFF
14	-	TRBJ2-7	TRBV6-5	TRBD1	TGTGCCAGCAGGTCGGGACAGAGCTCCTACGAGCAGTACTTC	CASRSGQSSYEQYF
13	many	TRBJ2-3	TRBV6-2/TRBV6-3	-	TGTGCCAGCAGCTACGCAGCATGGGATACGCAGTATTTT	CASSYAAWDTQYF
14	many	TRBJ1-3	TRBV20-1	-	TGCAGTGCTGTTACAGGGAGCTCTGGAAACACCATATATTTT	CSAVTGSSGNTIYF
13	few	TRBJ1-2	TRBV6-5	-	TGTGCCAGCAGTTACTCGGGGAGTTACGGCTACACCTTC	CASSYSGSYGYTF
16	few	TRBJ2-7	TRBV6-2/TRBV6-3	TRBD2	TGTGCCAGCAGCGAGCTCCTGGGGCTAGCGGGGAAAGAGCAGTACTTC	CASSELLGLAGKEQYF
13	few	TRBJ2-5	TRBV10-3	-	TGTGCCATCAGATCCGGGACGCAAGAGACCCAGTACTTC	CAIRSGTQETQYF
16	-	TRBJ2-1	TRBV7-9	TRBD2	TGTGCCAGCAGCACGGGGACTAGCGGGGAGATGGCCAGAGAGTTCTTC	CASSTGTSGEMAREFF
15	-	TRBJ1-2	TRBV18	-	TGTGCCAGCTCACCACGACACGCGCTCAGCTATGGCTACACCTTC	CASSPRHALSYGYTF
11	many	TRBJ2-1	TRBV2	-	TGTGCCACCTCCTATGCCGATGAGCAGTTCTTC	CATSYADEQFF
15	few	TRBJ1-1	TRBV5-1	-	TGCGCCAGCAGCCCACAGACAGTCCCGGGGACTGAAGCTTTCTTT	CASSPQTVPGTEAFF
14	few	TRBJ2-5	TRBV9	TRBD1	TGTGCCAGCAGCGTTGGACAGGGCCAAGAGACCCAGTACTTC	CASSVGQGQETQYF